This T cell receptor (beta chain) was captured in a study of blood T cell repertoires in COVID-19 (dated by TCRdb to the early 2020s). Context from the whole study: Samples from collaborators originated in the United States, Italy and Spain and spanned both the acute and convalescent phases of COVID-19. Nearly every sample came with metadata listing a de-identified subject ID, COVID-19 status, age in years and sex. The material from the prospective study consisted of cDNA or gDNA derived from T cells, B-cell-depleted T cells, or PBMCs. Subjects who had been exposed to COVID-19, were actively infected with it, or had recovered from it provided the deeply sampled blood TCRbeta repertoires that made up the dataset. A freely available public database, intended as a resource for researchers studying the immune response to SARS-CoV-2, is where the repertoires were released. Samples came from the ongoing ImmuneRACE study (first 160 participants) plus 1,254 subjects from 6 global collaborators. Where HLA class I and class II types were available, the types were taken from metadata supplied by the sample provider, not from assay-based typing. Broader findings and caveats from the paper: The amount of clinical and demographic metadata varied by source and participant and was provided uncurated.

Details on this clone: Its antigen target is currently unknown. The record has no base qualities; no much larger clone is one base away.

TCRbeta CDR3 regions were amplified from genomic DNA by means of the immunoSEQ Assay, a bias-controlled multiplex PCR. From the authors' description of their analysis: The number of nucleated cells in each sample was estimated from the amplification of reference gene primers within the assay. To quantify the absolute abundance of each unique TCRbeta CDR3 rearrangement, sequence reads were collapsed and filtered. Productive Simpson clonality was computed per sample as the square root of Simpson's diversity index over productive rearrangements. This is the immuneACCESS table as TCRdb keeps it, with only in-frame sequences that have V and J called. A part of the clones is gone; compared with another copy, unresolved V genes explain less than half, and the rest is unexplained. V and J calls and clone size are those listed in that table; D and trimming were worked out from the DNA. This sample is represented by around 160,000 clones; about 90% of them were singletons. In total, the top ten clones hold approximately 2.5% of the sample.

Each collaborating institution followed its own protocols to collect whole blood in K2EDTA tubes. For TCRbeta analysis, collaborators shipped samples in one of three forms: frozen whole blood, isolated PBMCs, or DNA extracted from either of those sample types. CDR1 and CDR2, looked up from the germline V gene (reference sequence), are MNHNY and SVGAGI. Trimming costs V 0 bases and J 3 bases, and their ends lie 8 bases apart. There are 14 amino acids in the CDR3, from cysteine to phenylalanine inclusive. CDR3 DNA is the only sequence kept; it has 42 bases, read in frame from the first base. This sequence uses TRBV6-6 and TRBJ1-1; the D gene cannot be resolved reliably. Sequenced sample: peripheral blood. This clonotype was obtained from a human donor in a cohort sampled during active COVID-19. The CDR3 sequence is CASSYSMPDTEAFF. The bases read TGTGCCAGCAGTTACTCGATGCCAGACACTGAAGCTTTCTTT.